This T cell receptor (beta chain) was captured in a study of cytomegalovirus exposure and HLA in healthy donors. Concerning this clone: At the DNA level, this CDR3 is encoded by other sequences in the same sample as well.

This CDR3 spans 15 amino acids. The germline V gene encodes CDR1 SGDLS and CDR2 YYNGEE. V gave up 5 bases and J gave up 2 bases; unmatched junction bases: 7. The PCR employed 60 Vbeta primers together with 13 Jbeta primers. Libraries were prepared by immunoSEQ multiplex PCR; TCRdb keeps only in-frame clonotypes and omits some of them. Among some 140,000 clones listed, approximately 79% were seen once. This chain uses TRBV9 with TRBJ1-2; 9 nucleotides align to TRBD1. The sample consisted of PBMCs. This TCR was sampled from a male donor in good health and CMV-seronegative. The CDR3 protein is CASSVTGTGNYGYTF. In DNA form, the CDR3 reads TGTGCCAGCAGTGTTACCGGGACAGGGAACTATGGCTACACCTTC.